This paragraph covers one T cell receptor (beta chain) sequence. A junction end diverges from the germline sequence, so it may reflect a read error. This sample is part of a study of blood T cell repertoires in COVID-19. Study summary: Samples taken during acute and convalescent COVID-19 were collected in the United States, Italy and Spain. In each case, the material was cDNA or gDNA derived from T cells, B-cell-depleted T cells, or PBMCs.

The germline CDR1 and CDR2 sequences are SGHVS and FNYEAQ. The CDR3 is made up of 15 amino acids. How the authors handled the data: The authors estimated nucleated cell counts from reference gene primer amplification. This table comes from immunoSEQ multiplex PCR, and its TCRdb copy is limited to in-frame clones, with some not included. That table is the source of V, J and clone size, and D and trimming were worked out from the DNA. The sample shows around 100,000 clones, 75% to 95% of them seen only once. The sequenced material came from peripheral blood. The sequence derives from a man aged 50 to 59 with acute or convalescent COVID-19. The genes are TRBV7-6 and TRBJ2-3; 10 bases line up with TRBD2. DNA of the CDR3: TGTGCCAGCAGCCTAGCGGGAGAGAGGACAGATACGCAGTATTTT. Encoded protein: CASSLAGERTDTQYF.